These 9 T cell receptor beta chains originate from one sample sequenced in a study of T cell repertoires in cytomegalovirus infection. TCRdb independently ran MiXCR on the reads; one entry per CDR3 protein. Seen here are roughly 150,000 distinct CDR3 sequences, around 22% observed once, and the top ten hold approximately 11%. Specimen: PBMCs. The source is a human donor in good health (CMV status not recorded). Some clones in this sample may be carry-over from other donors' samples.

This clonotype was seen only a few times. CDR3 sequence: CASSLDVNRDYEQYF. The CDR3 region has the DNA TGTGCCAGCAGCTTGGACGTAAACCGGGACTACGAGCAGTACTTC. The chain carries TRBV7-9 and TRBJ2-7, with D possibly TRBD2 on 5 matching bases. CDR3 length equals 15 residues. Germline-derived CDR1 and CDR2 are SEHNR and FQNEAQ (reference sequence). V dropped 3 bases and J dropped 3 bases, with 15 bases sitting between them.

Many counts were recorded for this clonotype. The chain links TRBV7-9 to TRBJ2-1; 11 nucleotides line up with TRBD2. Germline lookup yields CDR1 SEHNR and CDR2 FQNEAQ (reference sequence). J gave up 5 bases and V 3 bases, and 9 bases lay outside the gene matches. The CDR3 sequence is 17 residues long. CDR3 protein: CASSFSISGGENNEQFF. CDR3 bases: TGTGCCAGCAGCTTTTCTATTAGCGGGGGGGAGAACAATGAGCAGTTCTTC.

This clonotype has more than one count but fewer than ten. The CDR3 region has the DNA TGTGCCAGCAGCTTAGCCGGCAGCGGGGTCTATGGCTACACCTTC. Encoded protein: CASSLAGSGVYGYTF. This rearrangement joins TRBV7-9 to TRBJ1-2; D gene ambiguous. Trimming pared 0 bases from V and 4 bases from J, leaving 12 bases between. Germline CDR1 reads SEHNR; CDR2 reads FQNEAQ (reference sequence). The CDR3 contains 15 residues.

Of note for this clonotype: A much larger clone sits a single nucleotide away, making a read error possible. Without the conserved terminal phenylalanine or tryptophan, this CDR3 likely stems from a read error. The V and J genes are TRBV7-3 and TRBJ2-1; no clear D. V dropped 1 base and J dropped 8 bases, with 15 bases sitting between them. CDR1 is SGHTA, CDR2 FQGTGA, per germline. CDR3 length: 15 amino acids. The CDR3 DNA sequence: TGTGCCAGCAGCTTAAACCCCTCTTCGGCCCATGAGCAGTTCTCC. Amino acid sequence: CASSLNPSSAHEQFS.

This clonotype was counted between two and nine times. This chain joins TRBV6-2 or TRBV6-3 and TRBJ2-1; TRBD2 aligns across 8 bases. Germline CDR1 MNHEY, CDR2 SVGEGT. J gave up 2 bases and V 6 bases, and 6 bases lay outside the gene matches. This CDR3 region has 15 residues. The CDR3 region is CASRVAGTPYNEQFF. Written as DNA, the CDR3 is TGTGCCAGCAGGGTAGCGGGGACCCCCTACAATGAGCAGTTCTTC.

This chain links TRBV15 with TRBJ1-5; D may be TRBD1 (5 bases). The CDR3 is 14 residues long. CDR1 is LNHNV and CDR2 is YYDKDF in the germline V gene (reference sequence). Between the trimmed V and J ends, which lost 6 bases and 1 base, there was a span of 10 bases. CDR3 in DNA: TGTGCCACCAGGAGGGGTTCCAGCAATCAGCCCCAGCATTTT. Amino acids: CATRRGSSNQPQHF.

The table lists this clonotype with a few counts. The chain couples TRBV6-5 to TRBJ2-5, with 7 nucleotides matching TRBD1. Trimming removed 0 bases from V and 4 bases from J; junction bases left unmatched: 2. This CDR3 comprises 14 residues. CDR1 and CDR2 from the germline V gene are MNHEY and SVGAGI. As DNA, the CDR3 is TGTGCCAGCAGTTACTCTGCAGGGGGAGAGACCCAGTACTTC. Protein sequence: CASSYSAGGETQYF.

CDR3 sequence reads: CASSLFSDQPQHF. As DNA, the CDR3 is TGTGCCAGCAGTTTATTTTCGGATCAGCCCCAGCATTTT. The V gene is TRBV27, the J gene TRBJ1-5; no reliable D call. The germline V gene has CDR1 MNHEY and CDR2 SMNVEV (reference sequence). This CDR3 is built from 13 residues. Trimming shortened V by 1 base and J by 5 bases, and 6 bases separated the two germline ends.

With respect to this clonotype: A much larger clone lies a single base off, so this may be a read error. CDR3 region: CASSPLSIEQFF. CDR3 DNA: TGTGCCAGCAGCCCGCTCTCGATAGAGCAGTTCTTC. The chain has TRBV7-9 and TRBJ2-1; no reliable D call. The germline V and J ends were trimmed by 5 bases and 10 bases, with 12 bases remaining between them. The length of the CDR3 is 12 residues. Looked up from germline, CDR1 is SEHNR and CDR2 is FQNEAQ (reference sequence).